This section outlines one TCR beta chain sequence together with its context. Generated by immunoSEQ multiplex PCR, the TCRdb table keeps only in-frame clones and is missing some. The data contain some 150,000 clones, about 94% of them seen just once; the ten biggest clones take up 4.5% to 6%. This entry is derived from a study of control samples from healthy donors and cancer patients. Germline V CDR1 and CDR2: LGHDT, YNNKEL (reference sequence). Trimming left V 11 bases short and J 2 bases short, with 17 bases between. The CDR3 has 14 amino acids. The source of this sequence is a man in his forties in good health. Material: blood. The rearrangement links TRBV3-1 (or the pseudogene TRBV3-2) to TRBJ2-3; a weak D match, TRBD2 (7 bases). The CDR3 DNA sequence: TGTGCCCGCGGGGAGGGGGGGGCCACAGATACGCAGTATTTT. This codes for CARGEGGATDTQYF.